Presented here are 32 T cell receptor beta chains from one specimen sequenced in a study of blood T cell repertoires in COVID-19. Method: immunoSEQ multiplex PCR; TCRdb's copy keeps in-frame clones and lacks some. The repertoire consists of 300,000 to 350,000 clones, with approximately 90% occurring once and the leading ten covering approximately 6.8%. Material: peripheral blood. These receptors were taken from a woman aged 30 to 39 with COVID-19, enrolled during active disease.

The rearrangement joins TRBV7-2 to TRBJ2-7; 7 nucleotides match TRBD2. Germline V lookup: CDR1 SGHTA, CDR2 FQGNSA. This CDR3 comprises 16 residues. V lost 1 base and J lost 2; bases outside the gene matches: 8. CDR3 sequence (DNA): TGTGCCAGCAGCTTAGGATGGGGGGGAGCGGCCTACGAGCAGTACTTC. Amino acids: CASSLGWGGAAYEQYF.

This clone occurred a few times. The CDR3 DNA reads TGTGCCAGCACCGGACTAGCCGATGAGCAGTTCTTC. Its translation: CASTGLADEQFF. The chain carries TRBV12-3 or TRBV12-4 and TRBJ2-1, with 8 bases that match TRBD2. The CDR3 is 12 residues long. Germline trimming cut 7 bases from V and 8 bases from J; bases unmatched to any gene: 4.

The chain links TRBV10-2 to TRBJ1-1; no definite D call. V lost 3 bases to trimming and J lost 1 base, with 12 bases between them. Germline V lookup: CDR1 WSHSY, CDR2 SAAADI. The CDR3 loop spans 15 amino acids. CDR3 region: CASSEQPGGNTEAFF. The CDR3 DNA reads TGCGCCAGCAGTGAACAGCCGGGAGGGAACACTGAAGCTTTCTTT.

The chain employs TRBV4-2 and TRBJ2-1; 8 positions match TRBD2. The V and J ends lost 4 bases and 1 base, in that order; junction bases with no gene match: 18. This CDR3 has 20 residues. Germline values: CDR1 LGHNA, CDR2 YNFKEQ. CDR3 in amino acids: CASSRMLGLVVRRSYNEQFF. CDR3 DNA sequence: TGTGCCAGCAGCCGGATGTTGGGACTAGTCGTTCGGCGGTCCTACAATGAGCAGTTCTTC.

The chain carries TRBV28 and TRBJ2-1; D is uncertain. In germline, CDR1 is MDHEN, CDR2 SYDVKM. V was trimmed by 6 bases and J by 12 bases, leaving 9 bases between them. This CDR3 has 10 residues. CDR3 sequence (DNA): TGTGCCAGCAGCAAGACATGGCAGTTCTTC. This codes for CASSKTWQFF.

This clone was seen a single time. The V and J genes are TRBV6-2 or TRBV6-3 and TRBJ1-2; D uncertain. Germline CDR1 reads MNHEY; CDR2 reads SVGEGT. V was clipped by 6 bases and J by 2 bases, with 13 bases between them. The CDR3 totals 14 residues. The DNA of the CDR3 is TGTGCCAGCAGCACATCCCCCGGGAACTATGGCTACACCTTC. It encodes CASSTSPGNYGYTF.

This clone showed up just once. The chain couples TRBV10-2 to TRBJ2-3; 9 nucleotides match TRBD2. V was clipped by 8 bases and J by 7 bases; unmatched bases: 10. Germline V CDR1 and CDR2: WSHSY, SAAADI. The CDR3 spans 14 residues. CDR3 DNA sequence: TGCGCCAGCTCAGGAGCGGGGGGAACGAATACGCAGTATTTT. This encodes CASSGAGGTNTQYF.

The rearrangement links TRBV19 to TRBJ2-1; maybe TRBD1 (6 bases). Germline V CDR1 and CDR2: LNHDA, SQIVND (reference sequence). The germline V and J ends were trimmed by 5 bases and 3 bases, with 11 bases remaining between them. This CDR3 contains 14 residues. The CDR3 reads CASSLRTDYNEQFF. The DNA for the CDR3 is TGTGCCAGTAGTCTCAGGACAGACTACAATGAGCAGTTCTTC.

As DNA, the CDR3 is TGTGCCAGCAGCCAGGGGGGCAATGAAGCTTTCTTT. It specifies CASSQGGNEAFF. The rearrangement links TRBV5-6 to TRBJ1-1, with TRBD1 matching over 7 bases. Germline CDR1 reads SGHDT; CDR2 reads YYEEEE. The CDR3 sequence is 12 residues long. V was clipped by 4 bases and J by 7 bases; unmatched bases: 4. Full variable domain (outside the CDR3, taken from reference TRBV5-6 and TRBJ1-1): DAGVTQSPTHLIKTRGQQVTLRCSPKSGHDTVSWYQQALGQGPQFIFQYYEEEERQRGNFPDRFSGHQFPNYSSELNVNALLLGDSALYLCASSQGGNEAFFGQGTRLTVV.

This rearrangement joins TRBV14 to TRBJ2-3; 9 nucleotides match TRBD1. CDR1 SGHDN and CDR2 FVKESK come from the germline V gene. CDR3 length: 16 residues. V trimming: 2 bases; J trimming: 3 bases; junction bases outside the gene matches: 6. CDR3 loop: CASSQTGQGYTDTQYF. The CDR3 nucleotides read TGTGCCAGCAGCCAAACCGGACAGGGGTATACAGATACGCAGTATTTT. Full variable domain (remainder filled in from reference TRBV14 and TRBJ2-3): EAGVTQFPSHSVIEKGQTVTLRCDPISGHDNLYWYRRVMGKEIKFLLHFVKESKQDESGMPNNRFLAERTGGTYSTLKVQPAELEDSGVYFCASSQTGQGYTDTQYFGPGTRLTVL.

This clone was detected only once. J is TRBJ2-1 and V is TRBV9; 11 positions match TRBD2. Germline CDR1 is SGDLS and CDR2 is YYNGEE. The trim removed 5 bases at V and 4 bases at J, leaving 5 bases unmatched. The CDR3 loop spans 15 amino acids. CDR3 bases: TGTGCCAGCAGTTCCCGACTAGCGGGGTACAATGAGCAGTTCTTC. Protein: CASSSRLAGYNEQFF.

This clone was picked up a small number of times. This chain joins TRBV9 and TRBJ2-7; 7 nucleotides line up with TRBD2. This CDR3 comprises 14 residues. Per germline, CDR1 SGDLS and CDR2 YYNGEE. V shed 0 bases and J 0 bases; nucleotides not matched to a gene: 0. Here the CDR3 reads CASSVGLASYEQYF. For the CDR3, the DNA is TGTGCCAGCAGCGTAGGACTAGCCTCCTACGAGCAGTACTTC.

The chain joins TRBV28 to TRBJ1-2; 8 bases line up with TRBD1. V was clipped by 5 bases and J by 4 bases; unmatched bases: 9. The length of the CDR3 is 15 residues. CDR1 is MDHEN, CDR2 SYDVKM, per germline. The chain's CDR3 is CASSPGGAVPYGYTF. DNA of the CDR3: TGTGCCAGCAGTCCAGGGGGCGCGGTCCCCTATGGCTACACCTTC.

The chain couples TRBV3-1 (or the pseudogene TRBV3-2) to TRBJ2-7; D uncertain. The germline V gene encodes CDR1 LGHDT and CDR2 YNNKEL (reference sequence). Trimming cost V 5 bases and J 3 bases, with 5 bases left between them. This CDR3 is 11 amino acids long. The CDR3 loop reads CASSSIYEQYF. Here the CDR3 DNA reads TGTGCCAGCAGCTCAATCTACGAGCAGTACTTC.

The CDR3, as DNA: TGCGCCAGCAGTGTATCGTCTGGAAACACCATATATTTT. Translated: CASSVSSGNTIYF. The chain combines TRBV10-1 with TRBJ1-3; D not certain. V was trimmed by 4 bases and J by 1 base, leaving 5 bases between them. The CDR3 covers 13 residues. CDR1 and CDR2 (germline): WNHNN, SYGVQD (reference sequence).

The chain has TRBV3-1 (or the pseudogene TRBV3-2) and TRBJ1-2; a weak D match, TRBD1 (6 bases). Germline V lookup: CDR1 LGHDT, CDR2 YNNKEL (reference sequence). The V end lost 0 bases, the J end lost 2 bases, and 10 bases lay between the germline ends. This CDR3 contains 15 residues. CDR3 in DNA: TGTGCCAGCAGCCAAGATCTGGGGGCCAACTATGGCTACACCTTC. Amino acid sequence: CASSQDLGANYGYTF.

CDR3 nucleotides: TGTGCCAGTATCAGGGGTCCTGAAGCTTTCTTT. It codes for CASIRGPEAFF. The chain is built from TRBV19 and TRBJ1-1; a possible D gene is TRBD1 (6 bases). V was cut by 7 bases and J by 6 bases, with 9 bases left in between. The CDR3 spans 11 residues. CDR1 is LNHDA, CDR2 SQIVND, per germline (reference sequence).

This chain links TRBV7-9 with TRBJ2-1, with TRBD2 identical over 9 bases. V dropped 0 bases and J dropped 6; count of bases not matched to a gene: 9. CDR3 length: 17 amino acids. Germline CDR1 is SEHNR and CDR2 is FQNEAQ (reference sequence). The CDR3 sequence: CASSLARGRALVNEQFF. CDR3 DNA: TGTGCCAGCAGCTTAGCACGCGGGAGGGCCCTCGTCAATGAGCAGTTCTTC.

The chain couples TRBV19 to TRBJ2-2; D unresolved. CDR1 is LNHDA, CDR2 SQIVND, per germline (reference sequence). With 9 bases removed from V and 5 bases from J, the gap between germline ends came to 10 bases. The CDR3 runs to 12 residues. The CDR3 sequence is CASQPGTGELFF. Here the CDR3 DNA reads TGTGCCAGCCAGCCAGGAACCGGGGAGCTGTTTTTT. Filled out from reference TRBV19 and TRBJ2-2, the complete variable domain reads DGGITQSPKYLFRKEGQNVTLSCEQNLNHDAMYWYRQDPGQGLRLIYYSQIVNDFQKGDIAEGYSVSREKKESFPLTVTSAQKNPTAFYLCASQPGTGELFFGEGSRLTVL.

In nucleotides, the CDR3 is TGTGCCAGCAGCCAAGGAGGGGTGTTGCGGGAGATAGATACGCAGTATTTT. This encodes CASSQGGVLREIDTQYF. The J gene is TRBJ2-3, the V gene TRBV14; 7 positions match TRBD2. This CDR3 is 17 amino acids long. CDR1 and CDR2 (germline): SGHDN, FVKESK. Unmatched junction bases numbered 12, after V lost 1 base and J lost 5 bases.

The chain combines TRBV7-2 with TRBJ1-1, with D possibly matching TRBD1 (5 bases). This CDR3 is built from 15 residues. V lost 2 bases and J lost 4, with 14 bases in between. Germline assignment: CDR1 SGHTA and CDR2 FQGNSA. The CDR3 DNA sequence: TGTGCCAGCAGCTTAAGTGGGGGGGTCATCACTGAAGCTTTCTTT. Residues: CASSLSGGVITEAFF.

J is TRBJ2-1 and V is TRBV11-3; D gene ambiguous. Germline V gene sequence: CDR1 SGHNT, CDR2 YENEEA. V was cut by 1 base and J by 4 bases, with 5 bases left in between. CDR3 length: 13 amino acids. The CDR3 bases are TGTGCCAGCAGCTTAGGTCGGTACAATGAGCAGTTCTTC. Its protein is CASSLGRYNEQFF.

The chain joins TRBV18 to TRBJ1-1; 7 bases agree with TRBD1. This CDR3 has 14 residues. V lost 5 bases, J lost 9 bases, and 12 bases stayed unmatched. In germline, CDR1 is KGHSH, CDR2 LQKENI. The CDR3 here is CASSEGQRISKAFF. In DNA, the CDR3 is TGTGCCAGCTCAGAGGGACAGAGGATTTCCAAAGCTTTCTTT.

This clone was observed once. The genes are TRBV6-5 and TRBJ1-2; 7 nucleotides align to TRBD1. The CDR3 has 13 amino acids. J gave up 5 bases and V 7 bases, and 7 bases lay outside the gene matches. Per the germline V gene, CDR1 is MNHEY and CDR2 is SVGAGI. In nucleotides, the CDR3 is TGTGCCAGCATCAGGGGGGCTGGGTATGGCTACACCTTC. It encodes CASIRGAGYGYTF.

V usage is TRBV27 and J usage is TRBJ2-7; TRBD2 is a possible D gene (6 bases). CDR3 length: 15 residues. The germline V gene has CDR1 MNHEY and CDR2 SMNVEV (reference sequence). V dropped 5 bases and J dropped 3 bases, with 17 bases sitting between them. CDR3 in DNA: TGTGCCAGCAGTCGAAACGGGGGACTGCACTACGAGCAGTACTTC. Its translation is CASSRNGGLHYEQYF.

The chain employs TRBV6-1 and TRBJ1-6, with D uncertain. CDR3 length: 14 amino acids. Germline V gene sequence: CDR1 MNHNS, CDR2 SASEGT. V was trimmed by 1 base and J by 4 bases, leaving 5 bases between them. CDR3 DNA sequence: TGTGCCAGCAGTGAAGGCTATTATAATTCACCCCTCCACTTT. It yields the protein CASSEGYYNSPLHF.

This chain connects TRBV7-9 to TRBJ1-5; 7 nucleotides agree with TRBD1. The length of the CDR3 is 13 residues. The trim removed 4 bases at V and 4 bases at J, leaving 1 base unmatched. The germline V gene has CDR1 SEHNR and CDR2 FQNEAQ (reference sequence). The CDR3 loop reads CASSSQGNQPQHF. The CDR3 nucleotides are TGTGCCAGCAGCTCACAGGGGAATCAGCCCCAGCATTTT.

The CDR3 protein is CASSPKTAGGPSEQYF. CDR3 bases: TGTGCCAGTAGTCCTAAAACAGCGGGAGGGCCGAGTGAGCAGTACTTC. The chain combines TRBV19 with TRBJ2-7; 10 positions agree with TRBD2. Germline V gene data show CDR1 as LNHDA and CDR2 as SQIVND (reference sequence). V was pared by 5 bases and J by 7 bases, with 14 bases of the junction left unmatched. This CDR3 has 16 residues.

The rearrangement links TRBV24-1 to TRBJ2-3; the match to TRBD2 covers 8 bases. The CDR3 extends over 17 amino acids. Trimming cost V 3 bases and J 0 bases; bases outside gene matches: 7. In germline, CDR1 is KGHDR, CDR2 SFDVKD. CDR3 sequence reads: CATSDPLASGSTDTQYF. The CDR3 region has the DNA TGTGCCACCAGTGATCCTTTGGCTAGCGGGAGCACAGATACGCAGTATTTT.

The gene calls are TRBV30 and TRBJ2-5, with D unresolved. The length of the CDR3 is 13 residues. Germline CDR1 reads GTSNPN; CDR2 reads SVGIG (reference sequence). V lost 0 bases to trimming and J lost 4 bases, with 9 bases between them. The chain's CDR3 is CAWSVRGGETQYF. For the CDR3, the DNA is TGTGCCTGGAGTGTACGAGGTGGAGAGACCCAGTACTTC. Drawing the rest from reference TRBV30 and TRBJ2-5, the complete variable domain is SQTIHQWPATLVQPVGSPLSLECTVEGTSNPNLYWYRQAAGRGLQLLFYSVGIGQISSEVPQNLSASRPQDRQFILSSKKLLLSDSGFYLCAWSVRGGETQYFGPGTRLLVL.

The CDR3 here is CATSDAGLWDNEQFF. CDR3 nucleotides: TGTGCCACCAGTGATGCGGGACTTTGGGACAATGAGCAGTTCTTC. The gene calls are TRBV24-1 and TRBJ2-1; D perhaps matches TRBD2 (6 bases). There are 15 residues in the CDR3. CDR1 KGHDR and CDR2 SFDVKD come from the germline V gene. V was pared by 3 bases and J by 5 bases, with 13 bases between.

As regards this clone: The junction shows a germline mismatch at one end, possibly a read error. The V call is TRBV11-3, the J call TRBJ2-7; 8 bases are a match to TRBD2. CDR3 length: 14 amino acids. CDR1 SGHNT and CDR2 YENEEA come from the germline V gene. The DNA for the CDR3 is TGTGCCAGCAGTCCGCTAGCGGGCTCCAACGAGCAGTACTTC. Translating gives CASSPLAGSNEQYF.